The rows below give T cell receptor beta chains drawn from one sample of a study of T cells in Graves' hyperthyroidism and ophthalmopathy. In TCRdb, the multiplex PCR reads were re-called with MiXCR into one record per CDR3 protein. The sample lists hundreds of thousands of distinct CDR3 sequences; roughly 14% were seen once. What was sequenced was blood. The receptors derive from a woman aged 35 to 49 with Graves' ophthalmopathy. The CDR3 runs from the conserved cysteine through the conserved F or W. Fields, in order: D gene, J gene, clone size, V gene, CDR3 protein, CDR3 DNA. A D gene is named only where the DNA matches it firmly. Part of the rows lack a size; the others show once, few, many or a class for expanded clones.

>-|TRBJ2-5|many|TRBV28
CASSFFGQTAQETQYF
TGTGCCAGCAGTTTTTTCGGGCAGACCGCACAAGAGACCCAGTACTTC
>-|TRBJ2-5|many|TRBV28
CASLQVYQETQYF
TGTGCCAGCCTCCAGGTCTATCAAGAGACCCAGTACTTC
>-|TRBJ1-2|many|TRBV2
CASRGAGPHGYTF
TGTGCCAGCAGGGGGGCAGGGCCCCATGGCTACACCTTC
>TRBD1|TRBJ2-7|few|TRBV12-3/TRBV12-4
CASRLAGTGGYEQYF
TGTGCCAGCAGGTTAGCCGGGACAGGGGGCTACGAGCAGTACTTC
>-|TRBJ2-6|few|TRBV4-2
CASSQDRGRGVSGANVLTF
TGTGCCAGCAGCCAAGATAGGGGCAGGGGGGTATCTGGGGCCAACGTCCTGACTTTC
>TRBD1|TRBJ1-2|-|TRBV6-5
CASSYRGGADGYTF
TGTGCCAGCAGTTACCGAGGGGGCGCTGATGGCTACACCTTC
>-|TRBJ2-7|many|TRBV2
CASLTDDSYEQYF
TGTGCCAGCCTGACTGACGACTCCTACGAGCAGTACTTC
>-|TRBJ2-7|-|TRBV7-2
CASSFDLFYEQYF
TGTGCCAGCAGTTTCGATCTGTTCTACGAGCAGTACTTC
>TRBD2|TRBJ2-5|-|TRBV6-2/TRBV6-3
CASTRGGGAVQETQYF
TGTGCCAGCACACGCGGGGGGGGAGCGGTGCAAGAGACCCAGTACTTC
>-|TRBJ2-5|many|TRBV5-1
CASSFHRPEDGTQYF
TGCGCCAGCAGCTTCCATCGACCAGAGGACGGGACCCAGTACTTC
>-|TRBJ2-2|few|TRBV20-1
CSARAGVFAGELFF
TGCAGTGCTAGAGCGGGAGTTTTCGCCGGGGAGCTGTTTTTT
>-|TRBJ1-5|many|TRBV24-1
CATSAPGAAQPQHF
TGTGCCACCAGTGCCCCGGGGGCGGCTCAGCCCCAGCATTTT
>TRBD1|TRBJ2-7|few|TRBV27
CASSFGTEVYDQYF
TGTGCCAGCAGTTTTGGGACAGAGGTTTATGATCAGTACTTC
>-|TRBJ1-2|many|TRBV29-1
CSVEPSAYGYTF
TGCAGCGTTGAACCCTCCGCCTATGGCTACACCTTC
>-|TRBJ2-5|many|TRBV9
CASSVRGVQETQYF
TGTGCCAGCAGCGTTAGAGGGGTTCAAGAGACCCAGTACTTC
>-|TRBJ2-2|many|TRBV19
CASSIDSAGIGTGELFF
TGTGCCAGTAGTATAGATAGCGCGGGGATCGGTACCGGGGAGCTGTTTTTT
>-|TRBJ1-1|many|TRBV6-2/TRBV6-3
CASSPYPVNTEAFF
TGTGCCAGCAGCCCTTACCCGGTGAACACTGAAGCTTTCTTT
>TRBD1|TRBJ2-7|many|TRBV7-9
CASSSQGAREQYF
TGTGCCAGCAGCTCCCAGGGGGCGCGGGAGCAGTACTTC
>-|TRBJ2-2|few|TRBV20-1
CSARDFTNTGELFF
TGCAGTGCTAGAGACTTCACGAACACCGGGGAGCTGTTTTTT
>-|TRBJ2-5|many|TRBV20-1
CSARPPASLGRETQYF
TGCAGTGCTAGACCCCCCGCCAGTCTGGGTCGAGAGACCCAGTACTTC
>-|TRBJ2-2|-|TRBV11-2
CASSRWGAGTSSGELFF
TGTGCCAGCAGCCGGTGGGGGGCAGGGACAAGCTCCGGGGAGCTGTTTTTT
>-|TRBJ1-3|few|TRBV5-8
CASSLGPGLRNTIYF
TGTGCCAGCAGCTTAGGACCCGGCCTGAGAAACACCATATATTTT
>-|TRBJ1-2|many|TRBV19
CASSLSGHGYTF
TGTGCCAGTAGCCTCTCGGGGCATGGCTACACCTTC
>TRBD1|TRBJ2-3|many|TRBV7-8
CASGRGSGQGADTQYF
TGTGCCAGCGGCAGGGGTTCGGGACAGGGGGCAGATACGCAGTATTTT
>-|TRBJ1-1|many|TRBV11-2
CASSFPLGGTEAFF
TGTGCCAGCAGCTTTCCCCTCGGGGGCACTGAAGCTTTCTTT
>-|TRBJ2-5|few|TRBV7-3
CASSKTGETQYF
TGTGCCAGCAGCAAGACAGGAGAGACCCAGTACTTC
>-|TRBJ2-7|-|TRBV3-1
CASSQFSYEQYF
TGTGCCAGCAGCCAATTCTCCTACGAGCAGTACTTC
>TRBD2|TRBJ2-5|many|TRBV12-3/TRBV12-4
CASSPLGTNIKTQYF
TGTGCCAGCAGTCCTCTTGGGACTAATATAAAGACCCAGTACTTC
>TRBD1|TRBJ1-1|-|TRBV19
CASSVWTGIDTEAFF
TGTGCCAGTAGCGTATGGACAGGGATCGACACTGAAGCTTTCTTT
>-|TRBJ1-2|many|TRBV2
CASTDRTYGYTF
TGTGCCAGCACGGACAGAACCTATGGCTACACCTTC
>TRBD2|TRBJ2-7|-|TRBV5-1
CASSFTSGMAYEQYF
TGCGCCAGCAGCTTTACTAGCGGGATGGCCTACGAGCAGTACTTC
>-|TRBJ1-2|-|TRBV6-2/TRBV6-3
CASSYSRYGYTF
TGTGCCAGCAGTTACTCTCGGTATGGCTACACCTTC
>-|TRBJ1-5|many|TRBV24-1
CATSVRGTGNQPQHF
TGTGCCACCAGTGTCCGCGGGACCGGCAATCAGCCCCAGCATTTT
>-|TRBJ1-2|many|TRBV7-9
CASSLGGGRTANYGYTF
TGTGCCAGCAGCTTAGGGGGGGGCAGAACGGCTAACTATGGCTACACCTTC
>-|TRBJ1-5|-|TRBV11-2
CASSLGGVLENQPQHF
TGTGCCAGCAGCTTAGGGGGGGTGTTGGAGAATCAGCCCCAGCATTTT
>-|TRBJ2-7|many|TRBV12-3/TRBV12-4
CASSSGTRDTYEQYF
TGTGCCAGCAGTTCTGGGACTCGCGATACCTACGAGCAGTACTTC
>-|TRBJ2-2|few|TRBV11-2
CASSLALDSALPGELFF
TGTGCCAGCAGCTTAGCTCTGGACTCGGCTCTCCCCGGGGAGCTGTTTTTT
>TRBD2|TRBJ2-5|-|TRBV28
CASSTGTSIETQYF
TGTGCCAGCAGCACCGGGACTAGCATAGAGACCCAGTACTTC
>-|TRBJ2-5|many|TRBV12-3/TRBV12-4
CASSPQGQRETQYF
TGTGCCAGCAGCCCTCAGGGGCAAAGAGAGACCCAGTACTTC
>-|TRBJ1-1|few|TRBV10-3
CAISEVSGEDTEAFF
TGTGCCATCAGTGAAGTTTCGGGGGAGGACACTGAAGCTTTCTTT
>TRBD1|TRBJ1-2|-|TRBV4-2
CASSQVYEGQGGSGYTF
TGTGCCAGCAGCCAAGTATATGAGGGACAGGGAGGGTCTGGCTACACCTTC
>TRBD2|TRBJ2-4|many|TRBV28
CASSSGLPGIQYF
TGTGCCAGCAGTTCGGGACTACCCGGCATTCAGTACTTC
>-|TRBJ2-5|many|TRBV12-5
CASGTDTQETQYF
TGTGCTAGTGGCACGGATACTCAAGAGACCCAGTACTTC
>TRBD1|TRBJ1-5|many|TRBV6-2/TRBV6-3
CASIGGQGTNQPQHF
TGTGCCAGCATCGGGGGACAGGGTACGAATCAGCCCCAGCATTTT
>-|TRBJ2-7|-|TRBV12-5
CASASGDEAYEQYF
TGTGCTAGCGCCTCAGGGGACGAGGCCTACGAGCAGTACTTC
>TRBD1|TRBJ1-1|-|TRBV11-3
CASRSGGHANTEAFF
TGTGCCAGCAGGTCAGGGGGACACGCGAACACTGAAGCTTTCTTT
>-|TRBJ2-7|many|TRBV6-1
CASVSPGDSYEQYF
TGTGCCAGTGTATCGCCAGGGGACTCCTACGAGCAGTACTTC
>-|TRBJ1-1|many|TRBV27
CASTTGTDELGWTEAFF
TGTGCCAGCACTACTGGGACCGACGAACTGGGGTGGACTGAAGCTTTCTTT
>TRBD1|TRBJ1-1|many|TRBV20-1
CSLPRDRKNTEAFF
TGCAGTCTGCCCCGGGACAGAAAGAACACTGAAGCTTTCTTT
>-|TRBJ1-2|many|TRBV20-1
CSAYLQVRPNYGYTF
TGCAGTGCTTATCTACAGGTGAGGCCTAACTATGGCTACACCTTC
>-|TRBJ2-2|many|TRBV6-2/TRBV6-3
CASSYSPSGVYTGELFF
TGTGCCAGCAGTTACTCGCCATCCGGGGTCTACACCGGGGAGCTGTTTTTT
>-|TRBJ2-4|many|TRBV28
CASSLGGHAKNIQYF
TGTGCCAGCAGCCTGGGGGGGCATGCCAAAAACATTCAGTACTTC
>-|TRBJ1-2|-|TRBV7-2
CASSFEDRWNGYTF
TGTGCCAGCAGCTTTGAGGATCGGTGGAATGGCTACACCTTC
>-|TRBJ2-2|few|TRBV30
CAWGDAGELFF
TGTGCCTGGGGGGACGCCGGGGAGCTGTTTTTT
>-|TRBJ1-5|few|TRBV28
CASSLRPWDSNQPQHF
TGTGCCAGCAGTTTACGCCCCTGGGATAGCAATCAGCCCCAGCATTTT